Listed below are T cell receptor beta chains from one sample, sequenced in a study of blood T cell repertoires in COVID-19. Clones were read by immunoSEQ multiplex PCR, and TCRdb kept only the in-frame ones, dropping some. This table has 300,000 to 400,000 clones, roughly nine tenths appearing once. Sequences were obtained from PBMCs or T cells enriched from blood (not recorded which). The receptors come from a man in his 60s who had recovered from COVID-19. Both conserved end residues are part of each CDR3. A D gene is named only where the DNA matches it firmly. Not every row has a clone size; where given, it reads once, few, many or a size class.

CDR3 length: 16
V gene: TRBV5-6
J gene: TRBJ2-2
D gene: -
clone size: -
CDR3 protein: CASSSMRVLNTGELFF
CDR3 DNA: TGTGCCAGCAGCTCCATGCGAGTCTTGAACACCGGGGAGCTGTTTTTT

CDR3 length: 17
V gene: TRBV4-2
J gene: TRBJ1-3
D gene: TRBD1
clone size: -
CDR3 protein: CASSQDSNRGLGNTIYF
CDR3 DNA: TGTGCCAGCAGCCAAGATTCGAACAGGGGTCTGGGAAACACCATATATTTT

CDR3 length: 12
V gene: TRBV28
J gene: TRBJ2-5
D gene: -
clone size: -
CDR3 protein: CASRRQPETQYF
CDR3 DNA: TGTGCCAGCAGAAGACAGCCAGAGACCCAGTACTTC

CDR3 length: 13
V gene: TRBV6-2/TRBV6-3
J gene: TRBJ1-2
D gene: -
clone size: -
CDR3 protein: CASSPRTQHGYTF
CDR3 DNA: TGTGCCAGCAGTCCCCGCACACAGCATGGCTACACCTTC

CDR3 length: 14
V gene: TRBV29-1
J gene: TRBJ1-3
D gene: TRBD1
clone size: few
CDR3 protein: CSARATGGGNTIYF
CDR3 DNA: TGCAGCGCCCGAGCCACAGGGGGCGGAAACACCATATATTTT

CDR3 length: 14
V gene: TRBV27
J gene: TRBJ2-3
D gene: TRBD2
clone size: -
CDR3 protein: CASRGGFYTDTQYF
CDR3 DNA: TGTGCCAGCCGCGGGGGTTTTTACACAGATACGCAGTATTTT

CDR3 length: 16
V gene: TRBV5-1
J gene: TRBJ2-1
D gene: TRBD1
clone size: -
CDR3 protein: CASSLVGQGNRNEQFF
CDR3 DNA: TGCGCCAGCAGCTTGGTCGGACAGGGGAATCGGAATGAGCAGTTCTTC

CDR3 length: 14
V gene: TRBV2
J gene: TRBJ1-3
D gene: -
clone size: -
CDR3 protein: CASRLRSSGNTIYF
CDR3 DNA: TGTGCCAGCAGGCTGCGGAGCTCTGGAAACACCATATATTTT

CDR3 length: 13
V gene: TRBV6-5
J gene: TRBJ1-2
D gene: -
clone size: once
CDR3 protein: CASRSGADYGYTF
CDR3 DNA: TGTGCCAGCAGGTCAGGGGCGGACTATGGCTACACCTTC

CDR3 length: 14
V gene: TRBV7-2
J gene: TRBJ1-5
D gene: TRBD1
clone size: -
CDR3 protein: CASSLGQGVQPQHF
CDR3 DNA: TGTGCCAGCAGCTTAGGACAGGGAGTTCAGCCCCAGCATTTT

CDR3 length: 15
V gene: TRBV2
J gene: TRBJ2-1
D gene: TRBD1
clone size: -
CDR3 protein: CASRNDRGIGNEQFF
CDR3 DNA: TGTGCCAGCAGGAACGACAGGGGAATTGGCAATGAGCAGTTCTTC

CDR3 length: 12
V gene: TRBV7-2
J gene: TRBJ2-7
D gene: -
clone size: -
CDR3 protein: CASTISSYEQYF
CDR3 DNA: TGTGCCAGCACCATTAGCAGCTACGAGCAGTACTTC

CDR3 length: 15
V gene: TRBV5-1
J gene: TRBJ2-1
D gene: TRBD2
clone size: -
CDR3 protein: CASSPGISGSPEQFF
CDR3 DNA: TGCGCCAGCAGCCCAGGGATTAGCGGGAGCCCTGAGCAGTTCTTC

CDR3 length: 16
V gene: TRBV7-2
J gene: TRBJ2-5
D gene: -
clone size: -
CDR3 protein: CASSLGAGSLQETQYF
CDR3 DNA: TGTGCCAGCAGCTTAGGAGCCGGGAGCCTCCAAGAGACCCAGTACTTC

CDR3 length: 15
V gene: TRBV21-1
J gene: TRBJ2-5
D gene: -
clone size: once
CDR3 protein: CASSASGTPQETQYF
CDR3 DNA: TGTGCCAGCAGCGCTAGCGGGACCCCCCAAGAGACCCAGTACTTC

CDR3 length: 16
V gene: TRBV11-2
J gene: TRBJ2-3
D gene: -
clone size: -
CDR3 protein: CASSSKGETSTDTQYF
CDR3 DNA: TGTGCCAGCAGCTCAAAGGGGGAGACTAGCACAGATACGCAGTATTTT

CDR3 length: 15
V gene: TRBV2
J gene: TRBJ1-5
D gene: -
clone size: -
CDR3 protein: CASSYGRAVQQPQHF
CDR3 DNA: TGTGCCAGCAGTTACGGCAGGGCCGTCCAACAGCCCCAGCATTTT

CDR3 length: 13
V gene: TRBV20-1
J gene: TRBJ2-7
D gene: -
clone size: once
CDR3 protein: CSASIGVSYEQYF
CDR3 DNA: TGCAGTGCTAGTATCGGAGTCTCCTACGAGCAGTACTTC

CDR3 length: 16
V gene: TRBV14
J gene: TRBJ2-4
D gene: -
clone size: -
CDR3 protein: CASSQEHGNGKNIQYF
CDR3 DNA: TGTGCCAGCAGCCAAGAACACGGGAACGGCAAAAACATTCAGTACTTC

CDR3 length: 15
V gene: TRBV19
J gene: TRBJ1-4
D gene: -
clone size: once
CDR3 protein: CASSISGPTGEKLFF
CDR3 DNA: TGTGCCAGTAGTATCTCGGGTCCGACTGGTGAAAAACTGTTTTTT

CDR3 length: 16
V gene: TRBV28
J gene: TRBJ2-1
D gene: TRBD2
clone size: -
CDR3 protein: CASSLVAGVSYNEQFF
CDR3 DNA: TGTGCCAGCAGTTTAGTAGCGGGAGTCTCCTACAATGAGCAGTTCTTC

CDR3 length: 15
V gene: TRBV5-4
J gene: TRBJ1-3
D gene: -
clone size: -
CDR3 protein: CASSLGIGTGNTIYF
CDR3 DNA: TGTGCCAGCAGCTTGGGCATTGGCACCGGAAACACCATATATTTT

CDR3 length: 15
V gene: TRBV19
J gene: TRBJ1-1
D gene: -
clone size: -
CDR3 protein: CASSVMDTLNTEAFF
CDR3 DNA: TGTGCCAGTAGTGTCATGGACACATTGAACACTGAAGCTTTCTTT

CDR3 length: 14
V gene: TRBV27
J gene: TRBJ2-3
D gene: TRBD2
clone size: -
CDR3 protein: CASSFTSGRGAQYF
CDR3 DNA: TGTGCCAGCAGTTTTACTAGCGGGAGAGGGGCGCAGTATTTT

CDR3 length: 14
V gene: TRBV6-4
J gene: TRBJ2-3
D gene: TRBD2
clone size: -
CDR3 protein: CASRAGRNTDTQYF
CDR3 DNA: TGTGCCAGCAGGGCCGGGAGGAACACAGATACGCAGTATTTT

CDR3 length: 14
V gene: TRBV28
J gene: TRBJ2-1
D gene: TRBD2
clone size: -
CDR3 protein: CASSLTAGFNEQFF
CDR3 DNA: TGTGCCAGCAGTTTAACAGCGGGGTTCAATGAGCAGTTCTTC

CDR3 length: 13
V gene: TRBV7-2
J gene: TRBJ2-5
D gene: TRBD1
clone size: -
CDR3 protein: CASRWTGQETQYF
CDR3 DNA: TGTGCCAGCAGATGGACAGGGCAAGAGACCCAGTACTTC

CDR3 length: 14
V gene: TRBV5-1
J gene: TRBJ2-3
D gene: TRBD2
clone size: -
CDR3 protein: CASSLLAASDTQYF
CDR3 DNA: TGCGCCAGCAGCTTGCTAGCGGCGTCAGATACGCAGTATTTT

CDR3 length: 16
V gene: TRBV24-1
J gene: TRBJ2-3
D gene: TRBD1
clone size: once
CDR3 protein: CATSDGDSISLDTQYF
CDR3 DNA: TGTGCCACCAGTGATGGGGACAGCATCTCCTTAGATACGCAGTATTTT

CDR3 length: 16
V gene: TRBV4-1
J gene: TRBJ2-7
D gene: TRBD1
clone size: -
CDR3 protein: CASSQIDRDRGYEQYF
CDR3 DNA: TGCGCCAGCAGCCAAATCGACCGGGACAGGGGCTACGAGCAGTACTTC

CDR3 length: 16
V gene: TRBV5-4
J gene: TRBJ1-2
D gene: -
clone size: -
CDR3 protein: CASSLASGGANYGYTF
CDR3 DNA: TGTGCCAGCAGCTTGGCCTCGGGGGGAGCTAACTATGGCTACACCTTC

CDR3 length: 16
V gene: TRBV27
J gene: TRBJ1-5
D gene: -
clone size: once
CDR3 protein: CASGGGRGLSNQPQHF
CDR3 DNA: TGTGCCAGCGGGGGGGGGCGGGGCCTTAGCAATCAGCCCCAGCATTTT

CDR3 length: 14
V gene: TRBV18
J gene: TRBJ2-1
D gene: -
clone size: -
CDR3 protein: CASSPGEAVKEQFF
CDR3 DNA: TGTGCCAGCTCACCGGGTGAAGCGGTAAAGGAGCAGTTCTTC

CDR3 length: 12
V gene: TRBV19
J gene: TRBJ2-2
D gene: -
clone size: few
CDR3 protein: CASIEGPGELFF
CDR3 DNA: TGTGCCAGTATTGAGGGTCCCGGGGAGCTGTTTTTT

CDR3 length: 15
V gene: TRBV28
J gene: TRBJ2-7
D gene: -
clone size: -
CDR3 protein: CASSWVGGPAYEQYF
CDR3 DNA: TGTGCCAGCAGTTGGGTTGGAGGGCCGGCTTACGAGCAGTACTTC

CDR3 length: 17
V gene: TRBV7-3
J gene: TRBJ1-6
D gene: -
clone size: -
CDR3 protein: CASSFQGRQGGNSPLHF
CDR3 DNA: TGTGCCAGCAGCTTCCAAGGCCGGCAGGGAGGGAATTCACCCCTCCACTTT

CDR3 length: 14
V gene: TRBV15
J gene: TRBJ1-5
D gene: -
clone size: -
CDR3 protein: CATSRVARVQPQHF
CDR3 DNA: TGTGCCACCAGCAGAGTCGCGAGAGTTCAGCCCCAGCATTTT

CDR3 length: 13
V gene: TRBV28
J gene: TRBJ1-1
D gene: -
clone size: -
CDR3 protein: CASSLMGYTEAFF
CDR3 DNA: TGTGCCAGCAGTTTAATGGGCTACACTGAAGCTTTCTTT

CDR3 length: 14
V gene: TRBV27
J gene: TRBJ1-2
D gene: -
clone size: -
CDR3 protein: CASSRAPSGVGYTF
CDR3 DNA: TGTGCCAGCAGTCGGGCACCCTCAGGGGTTGGCTACACCTTC

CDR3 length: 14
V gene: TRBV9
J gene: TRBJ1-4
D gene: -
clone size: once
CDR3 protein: CASSVERLGEKLFF
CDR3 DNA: TGTGCCAGCAGCGTCGAGAGGTTAGGTGAAAAACTGTTTTTT

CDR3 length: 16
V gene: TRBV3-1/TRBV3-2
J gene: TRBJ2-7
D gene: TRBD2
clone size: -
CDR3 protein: CASSLSGLVRGDEQYF
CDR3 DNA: TGTGCCAGCAGCCTTTCCGGACTAGTCCGCGGGGACGAGCAGTACTTC

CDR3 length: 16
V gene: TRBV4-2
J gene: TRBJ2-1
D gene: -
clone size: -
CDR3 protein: CASSRGQAERDNEQFF
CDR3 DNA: TGTGCCAGCAGCCGGGGGCAGGCGGAGCGGGATAATGAGCAGTTCTTC

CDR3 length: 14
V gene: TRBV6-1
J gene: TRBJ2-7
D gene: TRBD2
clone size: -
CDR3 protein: CASSLTSGVNFQYF
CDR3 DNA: TGTGCCAGCAGTCTAACTAGCGGGGTAAACTTTCAGTACTTC

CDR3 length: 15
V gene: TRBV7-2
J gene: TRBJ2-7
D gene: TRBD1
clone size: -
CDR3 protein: CASSPGTGGMYEQYF
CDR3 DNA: TGTGCCAGCAGCCCGGGGACAGGGGGCATGTACGAGCAGTACTTC

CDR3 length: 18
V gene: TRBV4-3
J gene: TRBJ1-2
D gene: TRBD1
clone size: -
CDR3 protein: CASSQDATGTVSNYGYTF
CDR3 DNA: TGCGCCAGCAGCCAAGATGCGACAGGGACCGTGAGTAACTATGGCTACACCTTC

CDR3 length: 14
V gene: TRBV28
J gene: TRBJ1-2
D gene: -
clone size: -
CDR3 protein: CASSLGDKIYGYTF
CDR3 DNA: TGTGCCAGCAGCCTGGGGGACAAGATCTATGGCTACACCTTC

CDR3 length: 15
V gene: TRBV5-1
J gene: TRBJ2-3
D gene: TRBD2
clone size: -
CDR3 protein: CASSLGLAGGDTQYF
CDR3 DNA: TGCGCCAGCAGCTTGGGACTAGCGGGAGGAGATACGCAGTATTTT

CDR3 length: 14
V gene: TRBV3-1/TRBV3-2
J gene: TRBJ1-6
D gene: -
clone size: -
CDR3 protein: CASSQGAGERALHF
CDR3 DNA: TGTGCCAGCAGCCAAGGAGCCGGGGAAAGGGCCCTCCACTTT